These T cell receptor beta chains were read from a single sample in a study of T cell responses to AZD1222 COVID-19 vaccine. TCRdb's copy holds only in-frame clones and misses some; the assay was immunoSEQ multiplex PCR. The table includes around 94,000 clones, 85% detected once. The sequenced sample was peripheral blood, obtained 28 days after the second AZD1222 dose. These receptors were obtained from an adult who received the AZD1222 COVID-19 vaccine. The CDR3 runs from the conserved cysteine through the conserved F or W. A D gene is named only where the DNA matches it firmly. Clone size is shown for a subset of rows, as once, few, many or a class of expanded clone.

J gene,clone size,V gene,D gene,CDR3 protein,CDR3 DNA
TRBJ2-7,few,TRBV27,-,CASKRGDGHYEQYF,TGTGCCAGCAAACGTGGGGACGGACACTACGAGCAGTACTTC
TRBJ1-4,few,TRBV5-6,-,CASRGGGEREKLFF,TGTGCCAGCAGGGGCGGAGGGGAAAGGGAAAAACTGTTTTTT
TRBJ2-3,-,TRBV15,TRBD1,CATSGHPGQYTDTQYF,TGTGCCACCAGCGGCCACCCGGGACAGTACACAGATACGCAGTATTTT
TRBJ2-2,-,TRBV7-9,TRBD1,CASRLTGGDGTGELFF,TGTGCCAGCAGACTTACAGGGGGCGATGGCACCGGGGAGCTGTTTTTT
TRBJ2-7,-,TRBV7-9,-,CASSLATGVVEQYF,TGTGCCAGCAGCTTAGCGACCGGGGTCGTCGAGCAGTACTTC
TRBJ2-5,-,TRBV10-2,TRBD2,CASTAGRRDLKREETQYF,TGCGCCAGCACCGCCGGGAGGAGAGACCTAAAGCGGGAAGAGACCCAGTACTTC
TRBJ2-1,-,TRBV7-2,TRBD2,CASSLPGLALWFF,TGTGCCAGCAGCTTACCGGGACTAGCGTTGTGGTTCTTC
TRBJ1-1,-,TRBV6-5,-,CASKQGLNTEAFF,TGTGCCAGCAAGCAGGGGCTTAACACTGAAGCTTTCTTT
TRBJ1-3,-,TRBV7-2,-,CASSSGTVHSGNTIYF,TGTGCCAGCAGCTCAGGGACGGTTCATAGCGGAAACACCATATATTTT
TRBJ1-3,-,TRBV11-3,-,CASSFGPSSGNTIYF,TGTGCCAGCAGCTTCGGACCGAGCTCTGGAAACACCATATATTTT
TRBJ2-7,few,TRBV5-4,TRBD2,CASSLTLGGEYEQYF,TGTGCCAGCAGCTTAACCCTGGGGGGGGAGTACGAGCAGTACTTC
TRBJ2-7,-,TRBV5-1,-,CASSLVFPEAYEQYF,TGCGCCAGCAGCTTGGTTTTTCCTGAGGCCTACGAGCAGTACTTC
TRBJ2-3,-,TRBV11-3,TRBD2,CASSLGRLAGDTDTQYF,TGTGCCAGCAGCTTAGGGAGATTAGCGGGGGACACAGATACGCAGTATTTT
TRBJ1-5,once,TRBV6-2/TRBV6-3,-,CASSYSGGIGNQPQHF,TGTGCCAGCAGTTACAGCGGGGGGATTGGTAATCAGCCCCAGCATTTT
TRBJ1-2,-,TRBV29-1,-,CSVGAGFNYGYTF,TGCAGCGTTGGGGCGGGCTTTAACTATGGCTACACCTTC
TRBJ1-6,-,TRBV5-1,-,CASSLEVRGYNSPLHF,TGCGCCAGCAGCTTGGAGGTTAGGGGCTATAATTCACCCCTCCACTTT
TRBJ1-2,-,TRBV3-1/TRBV3-2,-,CASTQVLGGYGYTF,TGTGCCAGCACCCAGGTGTTGGGGGGCTATGGCTACACCTTC
TRBJ2-1,-,TRBV19,TRBD2,CASSISGTYNEQFF,TGTGCCAGTAGTATAAGCGGGACCTACAATGAGCAGTTCTTC
TRBJ2-2,-,TRBV5-1,TRBD1,CASSRDRPNTGELFF,TGCGCCAGCAGCAGGGACAGGCCGAACACCGGGGAGCTGTTTTTT
TRBJ1-5,once,TRBV7-8,-,CASSLLQGPQPQHF,TGTGCCAGCAGCTTGCTACAGGGCCCTCAGCCCCAGCATTTT
TRBJ2-2,-,TRBV5-6,-,CASSLAGGTGELFF,TGTGCCAGCAGCTTGGCGGGCGGCACCGGGGAGCTGTTTTTT
TRBJ2-1,few,TRBV5-4,-,CASSSGAASSNEQFF,TGTGCCAGCAGCAGTGGCGCAGCGTCAAGCAATGAGCAGTTCTTC
TRBJ2-5,-,TRBV7-9,TRBD2,CASSLSGGARETQYF,TGTGCCAGCAGCTTAAGCGGGGGGGCGCGGGAGACCCAGTACTTC
TRBJ1-5,once,TRBV24-1,TRBD1,CATSASGQLAQHF,TGTGCCACCAGTGCCTCGGGACAGCTAGCCCAGCATTTT
TRBJ1-2,-,TRBV7-8,-,CASSLPYGYTF,TGTGCCAGCAGCCTACCCTATGGCTACACCTTC
TRBJ2-7,-,TRBV12-3/TRBV12-4,-,CASSSLEGLEQYF,TGTGCCAGCAGTTCCCTGGAGGGGCTCGAGCAGTACTTC
TRBJ2-2,-,TRBV9,TRBD2,CASSVGLAGDSGELFF,TGTGCCAGCAGCGTCGGACTAGCGGGAGACTCCGGGGAGCTGTTTTTT
TRBJ1-3,-,TRBV3-1/TRBV3-2,-,CASSQGGGNTIYF,TGTGCCAGCAGCCAGGGAGGGGGAAACACCATATATTTT
TRBJ1-2,-,TRBV29-1,-,CSVLTWGGDGYTF,TGCAGCGTCCTCACATGGGGGGGCGATGGCTACACCTTC
TRBJ2-7,few,TRBV14,-,CASSQLLGSYEQYF,TGTGCCAGCAGCCAGTTACTTGGCTCCTACGAGCAGTACTTC
TRBJ2-1,-,TRBV12-5,TRBD2,CASGPILAGGYNEQFF,TGTGCTAGTGGCCCGATCCTAGCGGGGGGGTACAATGAGCAGTTCTTC
TRBJ1-4,-,TRBV28,TRBD1,CASSSLTGTAEKLFF,TGTGCCAGCAGCTCTCTGACCGGGACAGCCGAAAAACTGTTTTTT
TRBJ1-2,-,TRBV27,-,CASSPTSGIGVYTF,TGTGCCAGCAGCCCTACTTCAGGGATCGGTGTCTACACCTTC
TRBJ2-1,-,TRBV4-1,TRBD1,CASSQDTGVMYEQFF,TGCGCCAGCAGCCAAGATACAGGGGTTATGTATGAGCAGTTCTTC
TRBJ2-3,-,TRBV15,TRBD1,CATHQGALTDTQYF,TGTGCCACCCACCAGGGGGCCCTCACAGATACGCAGTATTTT
TRBJ2-1,-,TRBV6-1,-,CASSETGYNEQFF,TGTGCCAGCAGTGAAACGGGTTACAATGAGCAGTTCTTC
TRBJ1-5,-,TRBV3-1/TRBV3-2,-,CASSQIGSNQPQHF,TGTGCCAGCAGCCAAATCGGTAGCAATCAGCCCCAGCATTTT
TRBJ2-1,-,TRBV10-1,TRBD2,CASSYLAGSSYNEQFF,TGCGCCAGCAGTTACTTAGCGGGAAGCTCCTACAATGAGCAGTTCTTC
TRBJ1-5,-,TRBV19,-,CASSITAAGIYSNQPQHF,TGTGCCAGTAGTATTACAGCGGCAGGGATTTATAGCAATCAGCCCCAGCATTTT
TRBJ2-7,once,TRBV27,-,CASSLYSGRDVEQYF,TGTGCCAGCAGTTTATACTCAGGGCGAGATGTCGAGCAGTACTTC